The T cell receptor (beta chain) under discussion was sequenced for a study of T cells in Graves' hyperthyroidism and ophthalmopathy. About the research overall: Prior to any treatment, at the point of initial diagnosis, peripheral blood was collected. General observations from the study: Stable hyperthyroidism was separated from ophthalmopathy by a model based on 13 V-J features. Blood also showed most of the thyroid clonotypes that were expanded above 0.001.

Authors of the study amplified TCR beta CDR3 regions from RNA transcripts. Researchers ran a first-round RT-PCR on the TCR CDR3 using the HTBI primer set. TCRdb itself ran the multiplex PCR reads through MiXCR, one entry per CDR3 protein. This sample has 400,000 or so distinct CDR3 sequences, with around 15% found just once. Worth noting for this clonotype: Antigen specificity is unknown.

Germline-derived CDR1 and CDR2 are LGHDT and YNNKEL (reference sequence). CDR3 size: 12 residues. With 4 bases removed from V and 5 bases from J, the gap between germline ends came to 9 bases. Clinical symptoms, serum thyroxine and TRAb, thyroid ultrasound and orbital computed tomography were used for the diagnoses. Sequencing was carried out using blood. This clonotype was obtained from a man aged 45-65 years with Graves' ophthalmopathy. V gene TRBV3-1 combines with J gene TRBJ2-7; D is unclear. CDR3 in DNA: TGTGCCAGCAGCCGCGAAAGAAACGAGCAGTACTTC. Translation: CASSRERNEQYF.